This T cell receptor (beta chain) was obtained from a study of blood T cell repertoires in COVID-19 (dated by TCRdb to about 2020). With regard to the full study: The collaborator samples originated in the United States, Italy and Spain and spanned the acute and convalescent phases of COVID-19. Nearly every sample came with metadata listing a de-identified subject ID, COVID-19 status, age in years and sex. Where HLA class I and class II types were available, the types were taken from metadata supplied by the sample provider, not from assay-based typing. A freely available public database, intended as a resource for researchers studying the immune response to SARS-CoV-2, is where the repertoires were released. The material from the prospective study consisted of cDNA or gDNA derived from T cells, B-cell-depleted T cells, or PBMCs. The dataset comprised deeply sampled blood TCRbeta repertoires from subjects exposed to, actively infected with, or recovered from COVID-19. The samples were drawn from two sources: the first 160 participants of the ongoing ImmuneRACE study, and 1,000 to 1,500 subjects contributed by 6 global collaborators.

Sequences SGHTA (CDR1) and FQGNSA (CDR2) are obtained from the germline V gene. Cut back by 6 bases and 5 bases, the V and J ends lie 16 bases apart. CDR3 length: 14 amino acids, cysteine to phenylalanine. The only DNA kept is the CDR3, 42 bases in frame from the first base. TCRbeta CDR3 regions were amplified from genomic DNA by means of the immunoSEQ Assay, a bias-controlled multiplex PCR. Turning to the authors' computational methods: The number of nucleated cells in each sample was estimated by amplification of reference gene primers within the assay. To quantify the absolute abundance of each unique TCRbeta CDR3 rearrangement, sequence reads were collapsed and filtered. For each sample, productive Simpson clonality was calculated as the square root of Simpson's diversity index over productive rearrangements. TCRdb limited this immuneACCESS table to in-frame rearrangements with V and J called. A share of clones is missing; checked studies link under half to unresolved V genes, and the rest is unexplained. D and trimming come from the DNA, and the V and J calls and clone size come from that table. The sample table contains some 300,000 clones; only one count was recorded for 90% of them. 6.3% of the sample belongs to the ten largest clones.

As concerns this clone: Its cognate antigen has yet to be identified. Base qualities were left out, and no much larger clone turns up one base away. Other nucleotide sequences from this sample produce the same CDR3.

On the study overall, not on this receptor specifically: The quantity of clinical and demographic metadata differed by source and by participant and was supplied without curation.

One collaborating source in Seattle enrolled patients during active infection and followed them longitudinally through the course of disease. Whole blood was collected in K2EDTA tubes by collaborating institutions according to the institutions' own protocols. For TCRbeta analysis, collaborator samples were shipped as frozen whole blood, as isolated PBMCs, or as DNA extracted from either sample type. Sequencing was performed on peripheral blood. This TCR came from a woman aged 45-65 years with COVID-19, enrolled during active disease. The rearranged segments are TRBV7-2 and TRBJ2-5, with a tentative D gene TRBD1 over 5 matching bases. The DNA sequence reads TGTGCCAGCAGTTATACAGGAACCGGGGAGACCCAGTACTTC. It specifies CASSYTGTGETQYF.